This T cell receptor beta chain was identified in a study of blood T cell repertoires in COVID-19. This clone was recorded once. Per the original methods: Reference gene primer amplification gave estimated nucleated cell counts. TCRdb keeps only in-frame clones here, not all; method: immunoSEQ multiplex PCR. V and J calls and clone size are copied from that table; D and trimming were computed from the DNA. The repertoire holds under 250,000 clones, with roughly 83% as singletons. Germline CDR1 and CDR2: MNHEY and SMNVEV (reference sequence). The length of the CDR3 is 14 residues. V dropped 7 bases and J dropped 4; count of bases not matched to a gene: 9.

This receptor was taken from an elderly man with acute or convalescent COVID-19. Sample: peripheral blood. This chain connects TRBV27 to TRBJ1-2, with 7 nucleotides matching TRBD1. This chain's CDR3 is CASNSTGMSYGYTF. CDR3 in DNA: TGTGCCAGCAACTCGACAGGGATGAGCTATGGCTACACCTTC.